This T cell receptor (beta chain) appears in the sequencing data of a study of beta chain features in type 1 diabetes. Study observations and caveats: Across all four CD4+ subsets, people with type 1 diabetes showed modestly shorter TCRB CDR3s. Whether TCRB rearrangement is influenced by HLA type went unresolved here. Although PCR might favor shorter templates, it would do so equally in patients and controls.

The whole isolated RNA underwent reverse transcription, so sequencing captured expressed TCRB transcripts. TCRdb's table, derived via immunoSEQ multiplex PCR, lists solely in-frame clones and lacks some. Of 200,000 to 300,000 clones listed, approximately 13% are singletons. Concerning this clone itself: Its target is unknown.

Per germline, CDR1 SEHNR and CDR2 FQNEAQ (reference sequence). This CDR3 is built from 15 residues. V dropped 3 bases and J dropped 2 bases, with 11 bases sitting between them. The sequence came from a young man with type 1 diabetes. The sample was naive CD4+ T cells from blood. The chain carries TRBV7-9 and TRBJ2-1; D remains ambiguous. CDR3 nucleotides: TGTGCCAGCAGCTTTGGCGGTCCAGCCTACAATGAGCAGTTCTTC. This sequence encodes CASSFGGPAYNEQFF.